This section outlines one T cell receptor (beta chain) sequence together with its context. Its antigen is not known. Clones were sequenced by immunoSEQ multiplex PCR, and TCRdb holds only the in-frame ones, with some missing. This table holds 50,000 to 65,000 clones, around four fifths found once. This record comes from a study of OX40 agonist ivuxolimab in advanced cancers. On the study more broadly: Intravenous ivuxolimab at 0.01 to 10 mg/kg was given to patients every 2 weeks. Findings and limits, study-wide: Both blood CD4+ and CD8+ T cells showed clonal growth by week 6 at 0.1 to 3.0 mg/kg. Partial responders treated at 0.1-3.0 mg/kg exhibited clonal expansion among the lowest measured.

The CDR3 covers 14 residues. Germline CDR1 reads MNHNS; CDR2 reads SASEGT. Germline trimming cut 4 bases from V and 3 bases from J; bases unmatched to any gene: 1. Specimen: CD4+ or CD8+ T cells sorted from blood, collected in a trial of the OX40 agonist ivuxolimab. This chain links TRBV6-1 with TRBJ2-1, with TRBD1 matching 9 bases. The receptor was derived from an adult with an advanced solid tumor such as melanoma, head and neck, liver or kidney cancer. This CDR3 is CASSGGQGYNEQFF. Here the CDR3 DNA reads TGTGCCAGCAGTGGGGGACAGGGCTACAATGAGCAGTTCTTC.